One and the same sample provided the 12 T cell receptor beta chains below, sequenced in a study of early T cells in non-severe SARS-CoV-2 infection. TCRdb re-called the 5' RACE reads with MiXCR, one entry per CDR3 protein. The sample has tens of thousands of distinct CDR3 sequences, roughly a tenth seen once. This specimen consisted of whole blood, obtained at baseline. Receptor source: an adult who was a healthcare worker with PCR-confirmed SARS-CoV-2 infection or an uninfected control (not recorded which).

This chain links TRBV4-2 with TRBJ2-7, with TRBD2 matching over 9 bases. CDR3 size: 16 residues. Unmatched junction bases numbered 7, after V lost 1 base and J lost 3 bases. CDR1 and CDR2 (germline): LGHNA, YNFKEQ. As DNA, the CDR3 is TGTGCCAGCAGCCAAGCTGGACTAGCGCCCTTCTACGAGCAGTACTTC. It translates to CASSQAGLAPFYEQYF.

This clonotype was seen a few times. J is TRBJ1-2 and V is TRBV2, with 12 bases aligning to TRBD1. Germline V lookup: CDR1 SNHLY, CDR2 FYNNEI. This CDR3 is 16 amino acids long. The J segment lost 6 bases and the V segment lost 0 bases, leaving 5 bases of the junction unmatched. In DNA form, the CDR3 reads TGTGCCAGCAGTGAAGCGCTGGGACAGGGGGCTCATGGCTACACCTTC. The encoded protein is CASSEALGQGAHGYTF.

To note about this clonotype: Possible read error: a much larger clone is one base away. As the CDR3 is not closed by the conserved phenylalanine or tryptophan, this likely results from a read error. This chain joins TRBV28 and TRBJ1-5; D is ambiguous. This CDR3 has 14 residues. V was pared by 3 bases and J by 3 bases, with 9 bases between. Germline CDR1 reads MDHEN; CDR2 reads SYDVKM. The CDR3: CASSLKWNNQPQHS. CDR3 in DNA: TGTGCCAGCAGTTTGAAATGGAACAATCAGCCCCAGCATTCT.

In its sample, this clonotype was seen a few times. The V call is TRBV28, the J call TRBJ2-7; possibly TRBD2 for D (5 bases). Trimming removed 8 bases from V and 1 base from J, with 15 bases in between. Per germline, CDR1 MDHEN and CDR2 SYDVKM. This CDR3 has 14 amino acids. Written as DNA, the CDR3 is TGTGCCAGCCGTACGCCGAGCGGATCCTACGAGCAGTACTTC. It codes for CASRTPSGSYEQYF.

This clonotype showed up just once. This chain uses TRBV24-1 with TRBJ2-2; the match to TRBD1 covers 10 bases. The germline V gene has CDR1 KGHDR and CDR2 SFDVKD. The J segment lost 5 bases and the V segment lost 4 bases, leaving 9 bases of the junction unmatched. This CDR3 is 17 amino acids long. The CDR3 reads CATSDPSGTGVTGELFF. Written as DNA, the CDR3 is TGTGCCACCAGTGACCCCTCCGGGACAGGGGTGACCGGGGAGCTGTTTTTT.

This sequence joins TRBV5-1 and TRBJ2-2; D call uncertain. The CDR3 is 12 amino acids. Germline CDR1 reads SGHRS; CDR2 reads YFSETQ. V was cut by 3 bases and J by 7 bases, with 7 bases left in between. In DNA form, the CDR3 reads TGCGCCAGCAGCTCTACGTTCGGGGAGCTGTTTTTT. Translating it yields CASSSTFGELFF. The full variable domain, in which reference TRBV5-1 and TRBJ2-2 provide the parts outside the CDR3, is KAGVTQTPRYLIKTRGQQVTLSCSPISGHRSVSWYQQTPGQGLQFLFEYFSETQRNKGNFPGRFSGRQFSNSRSEMNVSTLELGDSALYLCASSSTFGELFFGEGSRLTVL.

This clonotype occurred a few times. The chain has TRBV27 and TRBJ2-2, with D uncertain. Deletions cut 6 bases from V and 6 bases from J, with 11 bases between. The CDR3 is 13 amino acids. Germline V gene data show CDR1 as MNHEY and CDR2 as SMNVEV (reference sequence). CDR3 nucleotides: TGTGCCAGCAGCGTAGGGCGCGCCGGGGAGCTGTTTTTT. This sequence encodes CASSVGRAGELFF.

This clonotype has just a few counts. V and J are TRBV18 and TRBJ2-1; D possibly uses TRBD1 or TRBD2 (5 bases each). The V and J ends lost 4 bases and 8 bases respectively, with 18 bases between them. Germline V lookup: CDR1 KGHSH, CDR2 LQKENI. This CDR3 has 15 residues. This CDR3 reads CASSRPGRSNDEQFF. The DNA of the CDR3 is TGTGCCAGCTCACGGCCGGGGCGCAGCAACGATGAGCAGTTCTTC.

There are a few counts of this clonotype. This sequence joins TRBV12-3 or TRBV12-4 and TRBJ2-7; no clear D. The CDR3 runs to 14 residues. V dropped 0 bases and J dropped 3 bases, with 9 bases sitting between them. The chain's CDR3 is CASSLAPPNYEQYF. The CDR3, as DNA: TGTGCCAGCAGTTTAGCCCCGCCTAACTACGAGCAGTACTTC.

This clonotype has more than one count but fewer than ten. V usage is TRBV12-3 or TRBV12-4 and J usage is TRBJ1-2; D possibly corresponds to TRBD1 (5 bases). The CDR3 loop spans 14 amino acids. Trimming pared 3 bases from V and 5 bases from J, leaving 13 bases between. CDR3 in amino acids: CASSFGTAIYGYTF. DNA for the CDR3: TGTGCCAGCAGTTTTGGGACGGCAATTTATGGCTACACCTTC.

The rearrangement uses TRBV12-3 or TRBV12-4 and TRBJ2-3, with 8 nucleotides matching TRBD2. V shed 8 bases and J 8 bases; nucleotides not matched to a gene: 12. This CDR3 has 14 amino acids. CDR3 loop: CASSGGSSSFTQYF. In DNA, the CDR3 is TGTGCCAGCTCGGGGGGGAGTTCATCATTTACGCAGTATTTT.

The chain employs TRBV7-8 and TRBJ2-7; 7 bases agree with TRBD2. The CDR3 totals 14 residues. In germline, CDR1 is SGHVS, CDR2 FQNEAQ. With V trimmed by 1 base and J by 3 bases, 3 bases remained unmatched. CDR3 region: CASSLERGDYEQYF. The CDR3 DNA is TGTGCCAGCAGCTTAGAGCGGGGTGACTACGAGCAGTACTTC.